This TCR beta chain was recovered during a study of blood T cell repertoires in COVID-19. The CDR3 runs 15 residues. Trimming cost V 7 bases and J 0 bases, with 13 bases left between them. CDR1 is MNHEY, CDR2 SVGAGI, per germline. Sequenced by immunoSEQ multiplex PCR; TCRdb stores in-frame clones only, minus some. Here the sample spans 220,000 or so clones, 90% being singletons. The receptor comes from a man over 45 who had been exposed to COVID-19. V gene TRBV6-5 combines with J gene TRBJ1-3, with a tentative D call TRBD1 (5 bases). The sequencing input was PBMCs or T cells enriched from blood (not recorded which). The CDR3 DNA is TGTGCCAGCACCCTGGGGGGGAGCTCTGGAAACACCATATATTTT. It codes for CASTLGGSSGNTIYF.